The 26 T cell receptor beta chains below come from one sample, sequenced in a study of blood T cell repertoires in COVID-19. TCRdb's copy holds only in-frame clones and misses some; the assay was immunoSEQ multiplex PCR. This table holds a few hundred thousand clones, about 86% found once. The specimen was peripheral blood. All receptors come from a woman aged 60-75 years with acute or convalescent COVID-19.

The CDR3 region has the DNA TGTGCCAGCAGCGGTCGACAGATCATGAACACTGAAGCTTTCTTT. Protein sequence: CASSGRQIMNTEAFF. V gene TRBV4-2 combines with J gene TRBJ1-1, with D perhaps matching TRBD1 (5 bases). Per germline, CDR1 LGHNA and CDR2 YNFKEQ. The CDR3 contains 15 residues. The V and J ends lost 5 bases and 0 bases respectively, with 13 bases between them.

The chain is built from TRBV25-1 and TRBJ2-1; D gene unclear. Germline loops: CDR1 MGHDK, CDR2 SYGVNS. CDR3 length: 14 residues. The V end lost 6 bases, the J end lost 6 bases, and 15 bases lay between the germline ends. Here the CDR3 reads CASRNDELLNEQFF. In DNA form, the CDR3 reads TGTGCCAGCAGGAACGATGAGCTACTCAATGAGCAGTTCTTC.

This chain connects TRBV25-1 to TRBJ2-2; 11 nucleotides line up with TRBD1. The germline V gene has CDR1 MGHDK and CDR2 SYGVNS. This CDR3 has 17 amino acids. Trimming cost V 4 bases and J 5 bases; bases outside gene matches: 9. The CDR3 region is CASSAPGTGGRTGELFF. In DNA form, the CDR3 reads TGTGCCAGCAGTGCCCCCGGGACAGGGGGTCGTACCGGGGAGCTGTTTTTT.

The chain combines TRBV6-1 with TRBJ1-5; 7 nucleotides align to TRBD1. This CDR3 comprises 16 residues. From germline, CDR1 is MNHNS and CDR2 SASEGT. Unmatched junction bases numbered 6, after V lost 2 bases and J lost 2 bases. This CDR3 is CASSEWGQRGNQPQHF. CDR3 coding DNA: TGTGCCAGCAGTGAATGGGGACAGAGGGGCAATCAGCCCCAGCATTTT.

V gene TRBV24-1 combines with J gene TRBJ1-2; TRBD1 might be the D (6 bases). The germline V gene encodes CDR1 KGHDR and CDR2 SFDVKD. This CDR3 is built from 11 residues. The germline V and J ends were trimmed by 5 bases and 7 bases, with 7 bases remaining between them. The CDR3 loop reads CATSGGGGYTF. DNA of the CDR3: TGTGCCACCAGTGGAGGGGGTGGCTACACCTTC.

The chain combines TRBV4-1 with TRBJ1-6; TRBD1 matches at 7 bases. The CDR3 consists of 15 residues. V gave up 1 base and J gave up 5 bases; unmatched junction bases: 2. Germline V lookup: CDR1 MGHRA, CDR2 YSYEKL. This chain's CDR3 is CASSQGTGNNSPLHF. The DNA for the CDR3 is TGCGCCAGCAGCCAAGGGACAGGTAATAATTCACCCCTCCACTTT.

The V gene is TRBV6-2 or TRBV6-3, the J gene TRBJ1-5; TRBD1 matches at 9 bases. Germline V lookup: CDR1 MNHEY, CDR2 SVGEGT. J was trimmed by 0 bases and V by 3 bases; bases with no gene match: 9. This CDR3 is built from 18 residues. The CDR3 here is CASSYNRQGGYSNQPQHF. The CDR3 nucleotides read TGTGCCAGCAGTTATAATCGACAGGGGGGATATAGCAATCAGCCCCAGCATTTT.

The V gene is TRBV19, the J gene TRBJ1-6; a possible D gene is TRBD1 (6 bases). The V and J ends lost 2 bases and 8 bases respectively, with 10 bases between them. The CDR3 runs to 14 residues. The germline CDR1 and CDR2 sequences are LNHDA and SQIVND (reference sequence). The CDR3 sequence: CASSISGADSPLHF. Written as DNA, the CDR3 is TGTGCCAGTAGTATATCAGGGGCCGATTCACCCCTCCACTTT.

The genes are TRBV4-1 and TRBJ1-4; no definite D call. V was trimmed by 1 base and J by 2 bases, leaving 11 bases between them. Germline-derived CDR1 and CDR2 are MGHRA and YSYEKL. This CDR3 comprises 16 residues. In nucleotides, the CDR3 is TGCGCCAGCAGCCAAGGATCTACGCCCACTAATGAAAAACTGTTTTTT. Translation: CASSQGSTPTNEKLFF.

The V call is TRBV19, the J call TRBJ1-2; possibly TRBD1 for D (5 bases). Germline V lookup: CDR1 LNHDA, CDR2 SQIVND (reference sequence). This CDR3 is 13 amino acids long. V dropped 3 bases and J dropped 7 bases, with 12 bases sitting between them. As DNA, the CDR3 is TGTGCCAGTAGTATCAGCCAGGGTTCTGGCTACACCTTC. Its translation is CASSISQGSGYTF.

This chain connects TRBV30 to TRBJ1-1; D gene ambiguous. The ends were cut back, 5 bases at V and 1 base at J, with 8 bases in the middle. CDR1 and CDR2 (germline): GTSNPN, SVGIG (reference sequence). This CDR3 has 12 amino acids. For the CDR3, the DNA is TGTGCCTGGGCCCTAACGAACACTGAAGCTTTCTTT. Protein: CAWALTNTEAFF.

The chain employs TRBV9 and TRBJ2-5; D is possibly TRBD1 (6 bases). Germline V gene lookup returns CDR1 SGDLS and CDR2 YYNGEE. V was trimmed by 3 bases and J by 5 bases, leaving 11 bases between them. The CDR3 contains 13 residues. CDR3 sequence (DNA): TGTGCCAGCAGCGCGACAGGCTGGGAGACCCAGTACTTC. Translating it yields CASSATGWETQYF.

V gene TRBV7-2 combines with J gene TRBJ1-1; 8 bases are a match to TRBD1. The CDR3 is made up of 15 amino acids. Germline CDR1 and CDR2: SGHTA and FQGNSA. V was clipped by 2 bases and J by 3 bases; unmatched bases: 5. The CDR3 DNA reads TGTGCCAGCAGCTTATTCTCGACAGGGGACACTGAAGCTTTCTTT. Translating gives CASSLFSTGDTEAFF.

The rearrangement uses TRBV5-1 and TRBJ2-7, with D possibly TRBD2 on 6 matching bases. V was pared by 7 bases and J by 7 bases, with 15 bases between. The V gene's germline CDR1 is SGHRS and CDR2 YFSETQ. The CDR3 length is 12 residues. CDR3 DNA: TGCGCCAGCGGGGGACTGAACGGGGAGCAGTACTTC. Translation: CASGGLNGEQYF.

This clone showed up just a few times. The rearrangement links TRBV29-1 to TRBJ1-4, with D perhaps TRBD1 (5 bases). This CDR3 spans 14 amino acids. The V and J ends lost 7 bases and 7 bases respectively, with 19 bases between them. The V gene's germline CDR1 is SQVTM and CDR2 ANQGSEA. CDR3 sequence: CSAAQGGVSEKLFF. CDR3 nucleotide sequence: TGCAGCGCGGCACAAGGAGGGGTTTCTGAAAAACTGTTTTTT.

Points on this clone: The CDR3 does not end in the conserved phenylalanine or tryptophan, so this is likely a read error. The CDR3 DNA reads TGTGCCAGTAGTCCCATGACAGGGCTCACTGAAGCTTTCCTT. Its protein is CASSPMTGLTEAFL. This rearrangement joins TRBV19 to TRBJ1-1; TRBD1 matches at 7 bases. Trimming cost V 5 bases and J 4 bases; bases outside gene matches: 7. The CDR3 consists of 14 residues. Germline CDR1 reads LNHDA; CDR2 reads SQIVND (reference sequence).

The genes are TRBV5-5 and TRBJ2-2; D is unclear. The CDR3 is 14 residues long. V lost 0 bases to trimming and J lost 1 base, with 4 bases between them. CDR1 and CDR2 (germline): SGHKS, YYEKEE (reference sequence). CDR3 region: CASSLVQNTGELFF. CDR3 DNA sequence: TGTGCCAGCAGCTTGGTCCAGAACACCGGGGAGCTGTTTTTT.

The CDR3 DNA follows: TGTGCCAGCACCCGGTCCGGCGGGGGGAGCAATGAGCAGTTCTTC. This encodes CASTRSGGGSNEQFF. The chain is built from TRBV5-4 and TRBJ2-1, with TRBD2 matching 8 bases. Germline V gives CDR1 SGHNT, CDR2 YYREEE (reference sequence). J lost 6 bases, V lost 6 bases, and 11 bases had no gene match. The CDR3 is 15 residues long. Full variable domain (remainder filled in from reference TRBV5-4 and TRBJ2-1): ETGVTQSPTHLIKTRGQQVTLRCSSQSGHNTVSWYQQALGQGPQFIFQYYREEENGRGNFPPRFSGLQFPNYSSELNVNALELDDSALYLCASTRSGGGSNEQFFGPGTRLTVL.

The chain carries TRBV2 and TRBJ1-4, with D possibly matching TRBD1 (5 bases). The CDR3 has 13 amino acids. Germline V lookup: CDR1 SNHLY, CDR2 FYNNEI. The CDR3 DNA is TGTGCTTTACGTGGGGGGAAAAGGGAAAAACTGTTTTTT. This translates into CALRGGKREKLFF.

The V call is TRBV27, the J call TRBJ2-7, with D possibly being TRBD1 (6 bases). The length of the CDR3 is 19 residues. Trimming stripped 5 bases from V and 3 bases from J, with 29 bases between. Germline CDR1 is MNHEY and CDR2 is SMNVEV (reference sequence). In DNA form, the CDR3 reads TGTGCCAGCAGTCCGCTGACAGGACGAGCTCCTTTGAGGGTCTACGAGCAGTACTTC. This codes for CASSPLTGRAPLRVYEQYF.

V is TRBV6-5 and J is TRBJ1-4; unclear D gene. CDR1 is MNHEY, CDR2 SVGAGI, per germline. V was pared by 2 bases and J by 10 bases, with 11 bases between. This CDR3 spans 13 amino acids. The CDR3 loop reads CASSYDVTGKLFF. Here the CDR3 DNA reads TGTGCCAGCAGTTACGATGTGACGGGAAAACTGTTTTTT.

V usage is TRBV19 and J usage is TRBJ1-2, with 8 bases identical to TRBD1. The germline V gene encodes CDR1 LNHDA and CDR2 SQIVND (reference sequence). The length of the CDR3 is 15 residues. The ends lost 4 bases at V and 7 bases at J; junction bases unmatched: 11. The CDR3 sequence: CASSRNRGEGRGYTF. The DNA for the CDR3 is TGTGCCAGTAGTAGAAACAGGGGGGAAGGACGTGGCTACACCTTC.

J is TRBJ2-2 and V is TRBV11-3, with D possibly matching TRBD1 (6 bases). The CDR3 runs 14 residues. Trimming shortened V by 4 bases and J by 1 base, and 7 bases separated the two germline ends. Germline V gene sequence: CDR1 SGHNT, CDR2 YENEEA. The CDR3 bases are TGTGCCAGCAGCTCGGACAGGAACACCGGGGAGCTGTTTTTT. Amino acid sequence: CASSSDRNTGELFF.

In this sample, this clone turned up once. The chain uses TRBV4-3 and TRBJ1-2; 9 nucleotides line up with TRBD1. Per germline, CDR1 LGHNA and CDR2 YSLEER. The CDR3 length is 13 residues. Germline trimming cut 5 bases from V and 5 bases from J; bases unmatched to any gene: 3. The CDR3 nucleotides read TGCGCCAGCAGCTCACAGGGGGCTTATGGCTACACCTTC. Translation: CASSSQGAYGYTF.

The chain carries TRBV28 and TRBJ1-2; no firm D call. The V gene's germline CDR1 is MDHEN and CDR2 SYDVKM. The CDR3 covers 13 residues. V was trimmed by 5 bases and J by 7 bases, leaving 14 bases between them. CDR3 in DNA: TGTGCCAGCAGTCGTCCGGGTCGTCCTGGCTACACCTTC. It codes for CASSRPGRPGYTF.

The chain uses TRBV19 and TRBJ2-5; 9 positions match TRBD1. The CDR3 sequence is 15 residues long. V shed 10 bases, J shed 5 bases, and the junction held 14 bases outside the gene matches. The germline CDR1 and CDR2 sequences are LNHDA and SQIVND (reference sequence). CDR3 DNA: TGTGCCACCACGCCGGGACAGGGTGTATCGGAGACCCAGTACTTC. Protein product: CATTPGQGVSETQYF.